These 26 T cell receptor beta chains were sequenced from one sample in a study of shared clonotypes between healthy human individuals (dated by TCRdb to the early 2020s). The method behind the library was the immunoSEQ multiplex PCR assay. The table was pulled from immuneACCESS by TCRdb, which kept in-frame rearrangements only. Such tables lose some clones; where checked, under half of the loss comes from unresolved V genes, and the rest has no known cause. The sample includes about 110,000 clones, with around 64% observed a single time. The ten largest clones capture 24% of the sample. The sample taken for sequencing was memory CD8+ T cells sorted from blood. Sample cell subset or site, as interpreted from the label and publication: CD45RO+ cells pooled with CCR7-negative TemRA cells. Receptors originate from a woman between 25 and 40 years old in good health.

The count of this clone is one. V is TRBV28 and J is TRBJ2-7; 7 bases match TRBD1. V dropped 3 bases and J dropped 2; count of bases not matched to a gene: 10. The germline V gene encodes CDR1 MDHEN and CDR2 SYDVKM. This CDR3 region has 16 residues. CDR3 sequence (DNA): TGTGCCAGCAGTTTTCGACCGGGACAGTATACCTACGAGCAGTACTTC. Translation gives CASSFRPGQYTYEQYF.

This clone came up many times. Distinct nucleotide sequences in the sample also encode this CDR3. The chain employs TRBV28 and TRBJ1-1; D is unresolved. This CDR3 spans 13 amino acids. The germline V gene has CDR1 MDHEN and CDR2 SYDVKM. The V end was cut by 6 bases, the J end by 2 bases, with 10 bases between. CDR3 residues: CASRGTLNTEAFF. For the CDR3, the DNA is TGTGCCAGCAGAGGCACCCTAAACACTGAAGCTTTCTTT.

The chain employs TRBV27 and TRBJ1-2; possible D gene TRBD1, 6 bases. The length of the CDR3 is 13 residues. Germline assignment: CDR1 MNHEY and CDR2 SMNVEV (reference sequence). V was shortened by 6 bases and J by 5 bases, with 13 bases between the two germline ends. The CDR3 region is CASRHGGRYGYTF. CDR3 coding DNA: TGTGCCAGCAGACACGGGGGGCGGTATGGCTACACCTTC.

This chain links TRBV10-3 with TRBJ2-3; the D is unclear. V lost 2 bases and J lost 1, with 4 bases in between. The CDR3 covers 13 residues. The germline V gene has CDR1 ENHRY and CDR2 SYGVKD. In nucleotides, the CDR3 is TGTGCCATCAGTGAGCCACGCACAGATACGCAGTATTTT. Translated: CAISEPRTDTQYF.

This chain connects TRBV27 to TRBJ2-7; D is undetermined. V gave up 2 bases and J gave up 1 base, with 6 bases separating them. Germline V lookup: CDR1 MNHEY, CDR2 SMNVEV (reference sequence). The length of the CDR3 is 13 residues. The CDR3 DNA sequence: TGTGCCAGCAGTTTAATGTTTTCCTACGAGCAGTACTTC. Protein: CASSLMFSYEQYF.

V gene TRBV7-6 combines with J gene TRBJ2-1; D remains ambiguous. This CDR3 is built from 12 residues. Germline CDR1 and CDR2: SGHVS and FNYEAQ. Trimming removed 0 bases at V and 7 bases at J, with 4 bases between. CDR3 in amino acids: CASSLAVNEQFF. CDR3 nucleotide sequence: TGTGCCAGCAGCTTAGCGGTTAATGAGCAGTTCTTC. The complete variable domain, with remaining parts taken from reference TRBV7-6 and TRBJ2-1, reads GAGVSQSPRYKVTKRGQDVALRCDPISGHVSLYWYRQALGQGPEFLTYFNYEAQQDKSGLPNDRFSAERPEGSISTLTIQRTEQRDSAMYRCASSLAVNEQFFGPGTRLTVL.

This clone was found a few times. The chain joins TRBV9 to TRBJ2-1; 9 positions match TRBD2. The trim removed 1 base at V and 6 bases at J, leaving 8 bases unmatched. Germline V gene sequence: CDR1 SGDLS, CDR2 YYNGEE. The CDR3 extends over 16 amino acids. The chain's CDR3 is CASSVTRTSEVNEQFF. CDR3 nucleotide sequence: TGTGCCAGCAGCGTAACTCGGACTAGCGAAGTCAATGAGCAGTTCTTC.

This chain connects TRBV4-1 to TRBJ1-1; D is possibly TRBD1 (6 bases). The V end was cut by 0 bases, the J end by 3 bases, with 11 bases between. The CDR3 spans 15 residues. Germline values: CDR1 MGHRA, CDR2 YSYEKL. The DNA for the CDR3 is TGCGCCAGCAGCCAAGACCATAGGGGGGACACTGAAGCTTTCTTT. It encodes CASSQDHRGDTEAFF.

V is TRBV11-2 and J is TRBJ2-7, with TRBD2 as a possible D gene (6 bases). V shed 5 bases and J shed 0 bases, with 17 bases lying between them. CDR1 and CDR2 from the germline V gene are SGHAT and FQNNGV. CDR3 length: 16 residues. The CDR3 here is CASSPPGTWYSYEQYF. The CDR3 DNA follows: TGTGCCAGCAGCCCTCCCGGGACTTGGTACTCCTACGAGCAGTACTTC.

This sequence joins TRBV1 and TRBJ2-5; whether TRBD2, the table's D call, matches the DNA was not checked. The end of the DNA fits TRBJ2-7 better, so the J call may be wrong. TRBV1 has pseudogene status. CDR3 length: 14 residues. The CDR3 here is CTSSRLSGDYEQYF. In nucleotides, the CDR3 is TGCACCAGCAGCCGACTCAGCGGGGACTACGAGCAGTACTTC.

The chain links TRBV5-1 to TRBJ2-7; no definite D call. Germline lookup yields CDR1 SGHRS and CDR2 YFSETQ. The CDR3 runs 13 residues. The V end was cut by 2 bases, the J end by 3 bases, with 9 bases between. This CDR3 is CASSFDLFYEQYF. The CDR3 DNA is TGCGCCAGCAGCTTCGACTTATTCTACGAGCAGTACTTC.

The genes are TRBV5-4 and TRBJ1-6; D remains unclear. V was trimmed by 4 bases and J by 7 bases, leaving 12 bases between them. CDR1 is SGHNT and CDR2 is YYREEE in the germline V gene (reference sequence). The CDR3 length is 14 residues. CDR3 amino acids: CASSGTRENSPLHF. The CDR3 coding sequence is TGTGCCAGCAGCGGCACCCGGGAGAATTCACCCCTCCACTTT.

This chain connects TRBV28 to TRBJ2-1; TRBD1 matches 10 bases. CDR3 size: 15 residues. The V segment lost 6 bases and the J segment 3 bases; nucleotides outside the gene matches: 5. Germline V gene data show CDR1 as MDHEN and CDR2 as SYDVKM. CDR3 coding DNA: TGTGCCAGCAGCCCCGGGACAGGGGACTACAATGAGCAGTTCTTC. It encodes CASSPGTGDYNEQFF. The full variable domain, completed using reference TRBV28 and TRBJ2-1, is DVKVTQSSRYLVKRTGEKVFLECVQDMDHENMFWYRQDPGLGLRLIYFSYDVKMKEKGDIPEGYSVSREKKERFSLILESASTNQTSMYLCASSPGTGDYNEQFFGPGTRLTVL.

This clone was observed once. This rearrangement joins TRBV15 to TRBJ2-1; D may be TRBD1 or TRBD2 (6 bases each). This CDR3 contains 16 residues. CDR1 is LNHNV and CDR2 is YYDKDF in the germline V gene (reference sequence). V was clipped by 0 bases and J by 0 bases, with 9 bases between them. The CDR3 DNA is TGTGCCACCAGCAGAGAGGGGGGCGGCTCCTACAATGAGCAGTTCTTC. It translates to CATSREGGGSYNEQFF.

The chain joins TRBV5-4 to TRBJ1-1; no clear D. This CDR3 comprises 12 residues. The germline gives CDR1 SGHNT, CDR2 YYREEE (reference sequence). V gave up 3 bases and J gave up 7 bases, with 10 bases separating them. The CDR3 DNA sequence: TGTGCCAGCAGCTCAATGGACTTTGAAGCTTTCTTT. It encodes CASSSMDFEAFF.

V and J are TRBV29-1 and TRBJ2-6, with unresolved D. V lost 4 bases to trimming and J lost 0 bases, with 4 bases between them. Germline CDR1 reads SQVTM; CDR2 reads ANQGSEA. The CDR3 is 13 amino acids. The CDR3 coding sequence is TGCAGCGTTGCCCTCTCTGGGGCCAACGTCCTGACTTTC. This codes for CSVALSGANVLTF.

The chain joins TRBV7-8 to TRBJ2-1; TRBD2 matches 13 bases. Looked up from germline, CDR1 is SGHVS and CDR2 is FQNEAQ. After removal of 5 bases from V and 8 bases from J, the junction contained 12 bases not matched to a gene. The CDR3 consists of 17 residues. The CDR3 loop reads CASSQYLGGLAGDEQFF. The CDR3 DNA is TGTGCCAGCAGCCAGTATCTGGGCGGACTAGCGGGAGATGAGCAGTTCTTC.

The chain joins TRBV28 to TRBJ1-5, with 10 nucleotides matching TRBD1. Germline loops: CDR1 MDHEN, CDR2 SYDVKM. Germline trimming cut 2 bases from V and 0 bases from J; bases unmatched to any gene: 16. The CDR3 is 21 amino acids. The CDR3 nucleotides are TGTGCCAGCAGTTTAAAGGGACAGGGGAAGGGTTACCGATTTAGCAATCAGCCCCAGCATTTT. It codes for CASSLKGQGKGYRFSNQPQHF.

This rearrangement joins TRBV6-4 to TRBJ1-1, with D possibly TRBD1 on 5 matching bases. The CDR3 totals 15 residues. Looked up from germline, CDR1 is MRHNA and CDR2 is SNTAGT. V gave up 0 bases and J gave up 1 base, with 9 bases separating them. CDR3 amino acids: CASSDSWGENTEAFF. As DNA, the CDR3 is TGTGCCAGCAGTGACTCCTGGGGGGAGAACACTGAAGCTTTCTTT.

The gene calls are TRBV11-2 and TRBJ1-1; D call uncertain. V was trimmed by 7 bases and J by 4 bases, leaving 16 bases between them. This CDR3 is 14 amino acids long. CDR1 is SGHAT and CDR2 is FQNNGV in the germline V gene. For the CDR3, the DNA is TGTGCCAGCACCCCCCGGCTGGGAAGCACTGAAGCTTTCTTT. Encoded protein: CASTPRLGSTEAFF.

The DNA for the CDR3 is TGTGCCAGCAGCACCGGACAGAATGGGGCAATGAACACTGAAGCTTTCTTT. Amino acids: CASSTGQNGAMNTEAFF. The chain has TRBV7-9 and TRBJ1-1, with D tentatively TRBD1 (6 bases). This CDR3 region has 17 residues. The germline V and J ends were trimmed by 5 bases and 0 bases, with 19 bases remaining between them. Germline assignment: CDR1 SEHNR and CDR2 FQNEAQ (reference sequence).

This clone was seen many times. This rearrangement joins TRBV6-6 to TRBJ2-2, with D perhaps matching TRBD1 (6 bases). Germline V gene data show CDR1 as MNHNY and CDR2 as SVGAGI (reference sequence). Trimming left V 5 bases short and J 6 bases short, with 16 bases between. The length of the CDR3 is 15 residues. CDR3 in DNA: TGTGCCAGCAGTCGCGACAGGTCGGGGTCCGGGGAGCTGTTTTTT. This codes for CASSRDRSGSGELFF.

Judged by abundance, this clone is medium-sized. The J gene is TRBJ1-5, the V gene TRBV11-3; 8 nucleotides align to TRBD1. Germline V gives CDR1 SGHNT, CDR2 YENEEA. The junction had 12 bases not matched to a gene; V was cut back by 0 bases and J by 8 bases. The CDR3 loop spans 17 amino acids. The CDR3 sequence is CASSLDRTGICIEPQHF. The CDR3 DNA reads as TGTGCCAGCAGCTTAGACCGGACAGGGATTTGTATCGAGCCCCAGCATTTT.

The chain employs TRBV27 and TRBJ1-2; D unclear. The ends were cut back, 0 bases at V and 2 bases at J, with 10 bases in the middle. The CDR3 consists of 15 residues. Looked up from germline, CDR1 is MNHEY and CDR2 is SMNVEV (reference sequence). This CDR3 reads CASSLSMLANYGYTF. As DNA, the CDR3 is TGTGCCAGCAGTTTATCGATGCTAGCGAACTATGGCTACACCTTC.

The J gene is TRBJ2-2, the V gene TRBV5-1; 9 nucleotides line up with TRBD2. The CDR3 sequence is 16 residues long. Germline V gives CDR1 SGHRS, CDR2 YFSETQ. The J segment lost 6 bases and the V segment lost 0 bases, leaving 6 bases of the junction unmatched. The chain's CDR3 is CASSLGAREGPGELFF. CDR3 nucleotides: TGCGCCAGCAGCTTGGGGGCGCGGGAGGGCCCCGGGGAGCTGTTTTTT.

The chain uses TRBV6-1 and TRBJ1-5; D may be TRBD1 (6 bases). CDR1 and CDR2 (germline): MNHNS, SASEGT. The CDR3 is 14 amino acids. The V end was cut by 1 base, the J end by 4 bases, with 8 bases between. The CDR3 nucleotides read TGTGCCAGCAGTGAAGGGACAGAGAATCAGCCCCAGCATTTT. Residues: CASSEGTENQPQHF.